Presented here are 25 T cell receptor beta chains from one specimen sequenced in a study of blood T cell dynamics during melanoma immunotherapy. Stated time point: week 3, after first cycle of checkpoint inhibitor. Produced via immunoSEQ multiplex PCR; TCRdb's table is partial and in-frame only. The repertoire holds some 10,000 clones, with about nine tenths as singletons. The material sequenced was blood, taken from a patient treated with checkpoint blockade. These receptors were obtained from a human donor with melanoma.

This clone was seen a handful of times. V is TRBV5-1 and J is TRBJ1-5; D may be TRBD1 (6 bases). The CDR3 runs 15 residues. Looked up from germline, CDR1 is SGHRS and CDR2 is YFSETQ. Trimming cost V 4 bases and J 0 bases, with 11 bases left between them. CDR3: CASSPGDNSNQPQHF. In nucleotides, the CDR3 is TGCGCCAGCAGCCCGGGGGACAATAGCAATCAGCCCCAGCATTTT. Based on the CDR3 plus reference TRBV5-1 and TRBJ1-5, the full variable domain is KAGVTQTPRYLIKTRGQQVTLSCSPISGHRSVSWYQQTPGQGLQFLFEYFSETQRNKGNFPGRFSGRQFSNSRSEMNVSTLELGDSALYLCASSPGDNSNQPQHFGDGTRLSIL.

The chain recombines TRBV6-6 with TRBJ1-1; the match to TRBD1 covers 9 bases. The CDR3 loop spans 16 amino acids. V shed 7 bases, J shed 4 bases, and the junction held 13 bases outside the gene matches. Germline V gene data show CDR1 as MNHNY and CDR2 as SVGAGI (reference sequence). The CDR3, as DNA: TGTGCCAGCACTAACCGGGACAGGGTTGATGGCACTGAAGCTTTCTTT. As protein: CASTNRDRVDGTEAFF.

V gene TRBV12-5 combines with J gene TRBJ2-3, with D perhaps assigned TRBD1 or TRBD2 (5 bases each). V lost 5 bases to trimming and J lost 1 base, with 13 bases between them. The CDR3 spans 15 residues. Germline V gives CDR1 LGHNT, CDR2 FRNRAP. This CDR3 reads CASGIGVGGTDTQYF. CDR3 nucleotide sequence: TGTGCTAGTGGTATAGGGGTGGGGGGCACAGATACGCAGTATTTT.

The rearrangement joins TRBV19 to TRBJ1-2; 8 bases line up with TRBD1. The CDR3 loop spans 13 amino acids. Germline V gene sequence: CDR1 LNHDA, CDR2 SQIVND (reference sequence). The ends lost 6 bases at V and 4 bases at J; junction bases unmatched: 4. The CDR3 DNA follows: TGTGCCAGTAGCCAGACAGGGGCCTATGGCTACACCTTC. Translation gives CASSQTGAYGYTF.

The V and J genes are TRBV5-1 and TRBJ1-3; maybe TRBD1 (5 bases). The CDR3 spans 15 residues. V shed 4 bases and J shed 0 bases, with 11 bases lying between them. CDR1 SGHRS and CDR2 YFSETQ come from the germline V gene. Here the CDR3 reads CASSGTAGSGNTIYF. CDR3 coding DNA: TGCGCCAGCAGCGGGACGGCCGGCTCTGGAAACACCATATATTTT.

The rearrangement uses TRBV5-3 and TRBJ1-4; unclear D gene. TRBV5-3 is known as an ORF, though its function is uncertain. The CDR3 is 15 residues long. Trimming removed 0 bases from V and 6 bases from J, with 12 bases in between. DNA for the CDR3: TGTGCCAGAAGCTTGGAGGGCCGGCGGGATGAAAAACTGTTTTTT. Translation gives CARSLEGRRDEKLFF.

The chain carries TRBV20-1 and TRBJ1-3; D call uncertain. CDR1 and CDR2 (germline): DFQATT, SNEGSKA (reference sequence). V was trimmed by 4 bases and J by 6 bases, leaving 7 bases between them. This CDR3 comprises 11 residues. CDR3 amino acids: CSAKQLNTIYF. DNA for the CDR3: TGCAGTGCTAAACAGCTAAACACCATATATTTT.

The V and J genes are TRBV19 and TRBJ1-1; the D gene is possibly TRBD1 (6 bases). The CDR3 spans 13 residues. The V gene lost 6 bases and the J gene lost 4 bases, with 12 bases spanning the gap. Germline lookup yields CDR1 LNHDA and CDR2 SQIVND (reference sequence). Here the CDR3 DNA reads TGTGCCAGTAGGGGGGCGGGGCTCACTGAAGCTTTCTTT. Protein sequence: CASRGAGLTEAFF.

Written as DNA, the CDR3 is TGTGCCAGCAGTGAATCGGCAGGGAATGGCTACACCTTC. Encoded protein: CASSESAGNGYTF. The V and J genes are TRBV6-1 and TRBJ1-2; D possibly corresponds to TRBD1 (5 bases). Trimming stripped 2 bases from V and 6 bases from J, with 10 bases between. The germline V gene encodes CDR1 MNHNS and CDR2 SASEGT. CDR3 size: 13 residues.

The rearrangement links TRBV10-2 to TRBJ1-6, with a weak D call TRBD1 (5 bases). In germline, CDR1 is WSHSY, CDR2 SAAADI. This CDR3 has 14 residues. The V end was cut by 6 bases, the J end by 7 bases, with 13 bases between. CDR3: CASSLWQGNSPLHF. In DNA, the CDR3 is TGCGCCAGCAGCCTCTGGCAGGGCAATTCACCCCTCCACTTT.

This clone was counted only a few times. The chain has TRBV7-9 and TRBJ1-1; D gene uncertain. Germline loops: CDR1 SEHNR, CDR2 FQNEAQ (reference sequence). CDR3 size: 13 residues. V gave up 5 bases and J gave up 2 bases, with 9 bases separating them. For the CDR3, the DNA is TGTGCCAGCAGCCTTCAAGATAACACTGAAGCTTTCTTT. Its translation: CASSLQDNTEAFF. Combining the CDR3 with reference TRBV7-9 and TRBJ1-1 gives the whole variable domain DTGVSQNPRHKITKRGQNVTFRCDPISEHNRLYWYRQTLGQGPEFLTYFQNEAQLEKSRLLSDRFSAERPKGSFSTLEIQRTEQGDSAMYLCASSLQDNTEAFFGQGTRLTVV.

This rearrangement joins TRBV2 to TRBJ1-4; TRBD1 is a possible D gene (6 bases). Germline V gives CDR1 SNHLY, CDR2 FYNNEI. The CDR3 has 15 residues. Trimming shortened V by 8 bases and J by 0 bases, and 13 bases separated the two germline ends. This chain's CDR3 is CASGDTVTTNEKLFF. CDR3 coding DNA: TGTGCCAGCGGGGACACGGTCACAACTAATGAAAAACTGTTTTTT. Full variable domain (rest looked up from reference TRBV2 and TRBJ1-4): EPEVTQTPSHQVTQMGQEVILRCVPISNHLYFYWYRQILGQKVEFLVSFYNNEISEKSEIFDDQFSVERPDGSNFTLKIRSTKLEDSAMYFCASGDTVTTNEKLFFGSGTQLSVL.

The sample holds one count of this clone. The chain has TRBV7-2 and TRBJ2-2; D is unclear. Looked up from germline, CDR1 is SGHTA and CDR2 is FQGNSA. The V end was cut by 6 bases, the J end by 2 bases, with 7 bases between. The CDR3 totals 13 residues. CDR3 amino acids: CASSLINTGELFF. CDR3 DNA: TGTGCCAGCAGTCTAATTAACACCGGGGAGCTGTTTTTT.

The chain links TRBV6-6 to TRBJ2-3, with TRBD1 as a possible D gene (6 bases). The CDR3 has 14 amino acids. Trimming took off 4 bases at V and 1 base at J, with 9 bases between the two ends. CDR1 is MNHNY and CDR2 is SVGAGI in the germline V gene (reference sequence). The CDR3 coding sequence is TGTGCCAGCAGTTTTTCAGGGGGCACAGATACGCAGTATTTT. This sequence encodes CASSFSGGTDTQYF.

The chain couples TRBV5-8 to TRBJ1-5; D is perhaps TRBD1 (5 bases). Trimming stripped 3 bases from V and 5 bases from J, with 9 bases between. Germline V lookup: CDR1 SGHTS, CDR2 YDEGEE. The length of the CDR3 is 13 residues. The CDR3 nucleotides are TGTGCCAGCAGCTCTGACAGCTATCAGCCCCAGCATTTT. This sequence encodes CASSSDSYQPQHF.

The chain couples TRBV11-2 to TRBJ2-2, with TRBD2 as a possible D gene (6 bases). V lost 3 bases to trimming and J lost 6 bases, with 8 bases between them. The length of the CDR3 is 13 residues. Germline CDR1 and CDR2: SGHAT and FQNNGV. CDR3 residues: CASSLTGAGELFF. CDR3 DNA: TGTGCCAGCAGCTTGACGGGGGCCGGGGAGCTGTTTTTT.

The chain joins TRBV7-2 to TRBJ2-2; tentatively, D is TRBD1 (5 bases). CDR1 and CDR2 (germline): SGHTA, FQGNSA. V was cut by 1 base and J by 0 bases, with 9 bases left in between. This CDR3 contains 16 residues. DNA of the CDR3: TGTGCCAGCAGCTTAGGACAGTTCGCGAACACCGGGGAGCTGTTTTTT. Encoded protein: CASSLGQFANTGELFF.

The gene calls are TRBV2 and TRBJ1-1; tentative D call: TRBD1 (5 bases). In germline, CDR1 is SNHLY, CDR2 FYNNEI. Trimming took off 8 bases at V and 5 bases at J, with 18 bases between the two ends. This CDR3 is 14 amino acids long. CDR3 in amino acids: CASGVGGVLTEAFF. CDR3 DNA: TGTGCCAGCGGAGTCGGAGGGGTACTGACTGAAGCTTTCTTT.

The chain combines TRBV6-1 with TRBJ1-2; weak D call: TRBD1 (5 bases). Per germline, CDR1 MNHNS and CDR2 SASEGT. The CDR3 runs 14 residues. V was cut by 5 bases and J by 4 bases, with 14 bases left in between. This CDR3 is CASSKGSEVYGYTF. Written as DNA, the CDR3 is TGTGCCAGCAGTAAGGGGAGCGAGGTCTATGGCTACACCTTC.

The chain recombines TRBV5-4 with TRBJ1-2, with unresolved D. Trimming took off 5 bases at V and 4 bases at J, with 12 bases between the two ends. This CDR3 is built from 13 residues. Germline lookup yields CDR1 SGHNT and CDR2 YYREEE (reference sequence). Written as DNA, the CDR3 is TGTGCCAGCAGATCAGGAAAGACCTATGGCTACACCTTC. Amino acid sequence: CASRSGKTYGYTF.

The CDR3 loop reads CASSLEGNGEKLFF. The CDR3 region has the DNA TGCGCCAGCAGCTTGGAGGGGAACGGGGAAAAACTGTTTTTT. The chain is built from TRBV5-1 and TRBJ1-4; a weak D match, TRBD1 (5 bases). Trimming took off 0 bases at V and 8 bases at J, with 11 bases between the two ends. Germline loops: CDR1 SGHRS, CDR2 YFSETQ. The CDR3 runs 14 residues.

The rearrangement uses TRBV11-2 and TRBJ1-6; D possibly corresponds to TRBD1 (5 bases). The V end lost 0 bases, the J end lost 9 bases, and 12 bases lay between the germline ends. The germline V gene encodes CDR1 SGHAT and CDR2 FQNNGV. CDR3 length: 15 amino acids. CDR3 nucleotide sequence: TGTGCCAGCAGCTTAGAGGAGGGAGGGGTTTCACCCCTCCACTTT. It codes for CASSLEEGGVSPLHF.

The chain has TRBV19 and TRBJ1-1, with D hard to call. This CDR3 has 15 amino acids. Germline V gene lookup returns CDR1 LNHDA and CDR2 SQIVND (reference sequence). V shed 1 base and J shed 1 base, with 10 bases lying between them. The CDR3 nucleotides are TGTGCCAGTAGTATAGGTGAAGGTGGGAACACTGAAGCTTTCTTT. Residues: CASSIGEGGNTEAFF.

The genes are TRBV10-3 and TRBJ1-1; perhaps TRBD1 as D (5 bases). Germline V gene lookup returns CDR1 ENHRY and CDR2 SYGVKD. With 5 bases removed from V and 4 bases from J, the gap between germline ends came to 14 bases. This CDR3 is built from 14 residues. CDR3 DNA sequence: TGTGCCATCAGTAGGGGCAGGGAAAGCACTGAAGCTTTCTTT. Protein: CAISRGRESTEAFF.

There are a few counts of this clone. CDR3 bases: TGTGCCAGCAGCCCGACAGGGGGGAACTATGGCTACACCTTC. It encodes CASSPTGGNYGYTF. The V call is TRBV7-9, the J call TRBJ1-2; 9 bases are shared with TRBD1. The V and J ends lost 5 bases and 2 bases, in that order; junction bases with no gene match: 3. The CDR3 contains 14 residues. CDR1 and CDR2 from the germline V gene are SEHNR and FQNEAQ (reference sequence).